A single count supports the clone carrying this TCR beta chain. The record originates from a study of technical replicates of blood from several donors. Libraries were prepared by immunoSEQ multiplex PCR; TCRdb keeps only in-frame clonotypes and omits some of them. Among roughly 60,000 clones listed, less than 90% were seen once. The CDR3 runs to 16 residues. V was shortened by 2 bases and J by 2 bases, with 14 bases between the two germline ends. The germline V gene has CDR1 SGHAT and CDR2 FQDESV (reference sequence). The rearrangement uses TRBV11-1 and TRBJ2-3, with D tentatively TRBD2 (5 bases). This TCR was recovered from a human donor in good health. Some clones in this sample may be carry-over from other donors' samples. The sequencing input was PBMCs. In DNA form, the CDR3 reads TGTGCCAGCAGCTTAAGAGGAGGCAACCCCACAGATACGCAGTATTTT. Translated: CASSLRGGNPTDTQYF.